This TCR beta chain was observed in a study of tumor and adjacent non-tumor tissue in lung cancer. This sample's RNA came from whole unsorted tissue. This CDR3 has 12 amino acids. J was trimmed by 7 bases and V by 11 bases; bases with no gene match: 3. From germline, CDR1 is ENHRY and CDR2 SYGVKD. Three rounds of nested PCR, following a modified ARM-PCR protocol, produced the TCRbeta library. MiXCR was run by TCRdb on the multiplex PCR reads, yielding one entry per CDR3 protein. The sample has 100,000 to 150,000 distinct CDR3 sequences; around three fifths are singletons. The TCR was taken from a man aged 30 to 39 with non-small cell lung cancer. The sample taken for sequencing was lung tumor tissue. V and J are TRBV10-3 and TRBJ2-2, with 11 positions matching TRBD2. The CDR3 reads CASGTSGGELFF. The DNA of the CDR3 is TGTGCCTCCGGGACTAGCGGCGGGGAGCTGTTTTTT.